One and the same sample provided the 10 T cell receptor beta chains below, sequenced in a study of Graves' ophthalmopathy and Graves' hyperthyroidism. RNA transcripts provided the template for amplifying TCR beta CDR3 regions. RT-PCR with HTBI primers came first, then second-round multiplex PCR. TCRdb used MiXCR to reprocess the multiplex PCR reads, holding one entry per CDR3 protein. The sample consists of about 700,000 distinct CDR3 sequences, roughly two fifths of them appearing once. Source material: peripheral blood. All receptors come from an adult man with Graves' ophthalmopathy.

This clonotype was observed a handful of times. The rearrangement joins TRBV11-2 to TRBJ2-7, with 8 bases lining up with TRBD1. With V trimmed by 6 bases and J by 6 bases, 13 bases remained unmatched. The CDR3 runs to 15 residues. The germline gives CDR1 SGHAT, CDR2 FQNNGV. The CDR3 here is CASSLWAGGGGEQYF. As DNA, the CDR3 is TGTGCCAGCAGTTTATGGGCAGGGGGCGGAGGCGAGCAGTACTTC.

This clonotype occurred a few times. The junction does not match germline at one end; this may be a read error. The chain couples TRBV10-3 to TRBJ1-6, with TRBD1 matching 7 bases. Germline V CDR1 and CDR2: ENHRY, SYGVKD. The CDR3 sequence is 16 residues long. For the CDR3, the DNA is TGTGCCAGCAGTTACTTAACCACAGGGGATAATTCACCCCTCCACTTT. It is translated as CASSYLTTGDNSPLHF.

This clonotype has just a few counts. The chain has TRBV7-2 and TRBJ1-1; 10 nucleotides agree with TRBD1. The germline CDR1 and CDR2 sequences are SGHTA and FQGNSA. V was clipped by 3 bases and J by 1 base; unmatched bases: 2. This CDR3 has 15 residues. CDR3 region: CASSFGDRGNTEAFF. DNA of the CDR3: TGTGCCAGCAGCTTTGGGGACAGGGGGAACACTGAAGCTTTCTTT. The full variable domain, its missing parts supplied by reference TRBV7-2 and TRBJ1-1, is GAGVSQSPSNKVTEKGKDVELRCDPISGHTALYWYRQSLGQGLEFLIYFQGNSAPDKSGLPSDRFSAERTGGSVSTLTIQRTQQEDSAVYLCASSFGDRGNTEAFFGQGTRLTVV.

The chain carries TRBV4-3 and TRBJ1-6; D remains unclear. This CDR3 is built from 14 residues. The germline CDR1 and CDR2 sequences are LGHNA and YSLEER. V lost 0 bases and J 7 bases, leaving 7 bases between the germline ends. The CDR3 nucleotides read TGCGCCAGCAGCCAAGATCCGGGGAATTCACCCCTCCACTTT. Protein: CASSQDPGNSPLHF.

The chain is built from TRBV20-1 and TRBJ2-5; maybe TRBD1 (6 bases). Trimming removed 3 bases from V and 2 bases from J, with 16 bases in between. This CDR3 has 15 residues. In germline, CDR1 is DFQATT, CDR2 SNEGSKA (reference sequence). CDR3 loop: CSASFPGHDQETQYF. The CDR3 bases are TGCAGTGCTAGCTTCCCGGGACATGATCAAGAGACCCAGTACTTC.

This clonotype turned up a few times. This chain uses TRBV7-9 with TRBJ1-2, with unresolved D. The CDR3 runs 13 residues. Germline CDR1 SEHNR, CDR2 FQNEAQ (reference sequence). Trimming pared 8 bases from V and 4 bases from J, leaving 14 bases between. The CDR3 sequence is CASGLARTYGYTF. In DNA, the CDR3 is TGTGCCAGCGGCCTGGCCAGGACCTATGGCTACACCTTC.

This clonotype has a count of ten or more. V gene TRBV6-5 combines with J gene TRBJ2-7, with 8 bases fitting TRBD1. Trimming cost V 8 bases and J 0 bases; bases outside gene matches: 9. The CDR3 spans 15 residues. CDR1 and CDR2 from the germline V gene are MNHEY and SVGAGI. CDR3 DNA: TGTGCCAGCGGGCGAAGACAGGGGTACTCCTACGAGCAGTACTTC. Translated, it gives CASGRRQGYSYEQYF.

Comment on this clonotype: A read error may be the cause here, since a much bigger clone is one base away. The rearrangement links TRBV7-9 to TRBJ2-5, with D hard to call. Germline CDR1 reads SEHNR; CDR2 reads FQNEAQ (reference sequence). The CDR3 runs to 14 residues. CDR3 region: CVSSFWVAEETQYF. The CDR3 DNA follows: TGTGTCAGCAGCTTTTGGGTGGCGGAAGAGACCCAGTACTTC.

With respect to this clonotype: The CDR3 does not end in the conserved phenylalanine or tryptophan, so this is likely a read error. The DNA is omitted, as the CDR3 cannot be located on it reliably, and the CDR3 follows TCRdb's listing. The chain employs TRBV7-2 and TRBJ2-6; the table gives TRBD1 as D, unverified against the DNA. Germline lookup yields CDR1 SGHTA and CDR2 FQGNSA. The CDR3 length is 8 residues, termini included. The CDR3 sequence is CASTSGFV.

This clonotype was seen many times. The rearrangement uses TRBV7-2 and TRBJ2-5; D not certain. This CDR3 comprises 15 residues. The V end was cut by 1 base, the J end by 2 bases, with 11 bases between. Germline V gives CDR1 SGHTA, CDR2 FQGNSA. This CDR3 is CASSLGVRKQETQYF. The DNA of the CDR3 is TGTGCCAGCAGCTTAGGTGTGCGCAAGCAAGAGACCCAGTACTTC.